This entry lists 22 T cell receptor beta chains sequenced from one sample in a study of T cell repertoires in cytomegalovirus infection. Antigen specificity for these receptors is unknown. TCRdb itself ran the reads through MiXCR, one entry per CDR3 protein. The sample carries hundreds of thousands of distinct CDR3 sequences, approximately 31% recorded once. Here the sequenced sample was cultured CD8+ T cells from PBMCs, taken from culture after CMV antigen stimulation. The receptors shown here come from a human donor in good health (CMV status not recorded). Some clones in this sample may be carry-over from other donors' samples.

This clonotype was counted ten times or more. CDR3 sequence reads: CASSLYLGTEAFF. The CDR3 DNA reads TGTGCCAGCAGTTTATACCTGGGCACTGAAGCTTTCTTT. This chain joins TRBV28 and TRBJ1-1, with D unclear. V was trimmed by 1 base and J by 4 bases, leaving 7 bases between them. CDR1 MDHEN and CDR2 SYDVKM come from the germline V gene. The CDR3 is 13 residues long.

The chain combines TRBV28 with TRBJ2-7; D is unclear. This CDR3 has 14 residues. Per the germline V gene, CDR1 is MDHEN and CDR2 is SYDVKM. The ends were cut back, 7 bases at V and 1 base at J, with 14 bases in the middle. The DNA of the CDR3 is TGTGCCAGCACCCCAGAGTCCCCGTCCTACGAGCAGTACTTC. The encoded protein is CASTPESPSYEQYF. The full variable domain, its missing parts supplied by reference TRBV28 and TRBJ2-7, is DVKVTQSSRYLVKRTGEKVFLECVQDMDHENMFWYRQDPGLGLRLIYFSYDVKMKEKGDIPEGYSVSREKKERFSLILESASTNQTSMYLCASTPESPSYEQYFGPGTRLTVT.

This chain joins TRBV2 and TRBJ1-6, with D perhaps matching TRBD1 (5 bases). Per the germline V gene, CDR1 is SNHLY and CDR2 is FYNNEI. The germline V and J ends were trimmed by 4 bases and 0 bases, with 22 bases remaining between them. The CDR3 covers 20 residues. CDR3 in amino acids: CASSVNREGPSSSYNSPLHF. The CDR3 DNA reads as TGTGCCAGCAGTGTCAACCGCGAGGGACCTTCGAGCTCCTATAATTCACCCCTCCACTTT.

This clonotype has more than one count but fewer than ten. As DNA, the CDR3 is TGTGCCAGCATCAGGACCGGGGGCCAGGGGACCAACTATGGCTACACCTTC. Its protein is CASIRTGGQGTNYGYTF. This sequence joins TRBV7-3 and TRBJ1-2, with D tentatively TRBD1 (6 bases). Germline CDR1 reads SGHTA; CDR2 reads FQGTGA. The CDR3 totals 17 residues. Deletions cut 7 bases from V and 2 bases from J, with 23 bases between.

This clonotype was observed a handful of times. The genes are TRBV6-6 and TRBJ2-2, with TRBD1 identical over 7 bases. CDR1 is MNHNY, CDR2 SVGAGI, per germline (reference sequence). The V and J ends lost 0 bases and 3 bases, in that order; junction bases with no gene match: 4. This CDR3 spans 16 amino acids. Here the CDR3 reads CASSYSRTGDTGELFF. The CDR3 coding sequence is TGTGCCAGCAGTTACTCGAGGACAGGAGACACCGGGGAGCTGTTTTTT.

This clonotype was seen only once. The chain recombines TRBV7-9 with TRBJ2-7; D ambiguous. This CDR3 is built from 13 residues. V dropped 2 bases and J dropped 4 bases, with 9 bases sitting between them. The germline gives CDR1 SEHNR, CDR2 FQNEAQ (reference sequence). The CDR3 DNA follows: TGTGCCAGCAGCTTATACAGCCGATACGAGCAGTACTTC. Translation: CASSLYSRYEQYF.

Only a few counts were recorded for this clonotype. The rearrangement joins TRBV7-9 to TRBJ1-1; 10 bases align to TRBD1. The CDR3 has 16 residues. CDR1 and CDR2 (germline): SEHNR, FQNEAQ (reference sequence). Trimming removed 8 bases from V and 0 bases from J; junction bases left unmatched: 9. CDR3 DNA: TGTGCCAGCCTCCGGGACAGGGGAGGATTGAACACTGAAGCTTTCTTT. Its protein product is CASLRDRGGLNTEAFF.

The rearrangement links TRBV19 to TRBJ1-3; D ambiguous. Per germline, CDR1 LNHDA and CDR2 SQIVND (reference sequence). V shed 3 bases and J shed 0 bases, with 15 bases lying between them. This CDR3 contains 17 residues. CDR3 bases: TGTGCCAGTAGTATTTATTCGGGTCCACTCTCTGGAAACACCATATATTTT. Amino acids: CASSIYSGPLSGNTIYF.

V and J are TRBV6-6 and TRBJ2-7; 7 positions agree with TRBD1. The CDR3 spans 14 residues. V lost 11 bases and J lost 4; bases outside the gene matches: 14. Looked up from germline, CDR1 is MNHNY and CDR2 is SVGAGI (reference sequence). In DNA, the CDR3 is TGTGCCTCGGGCCCTTGGGACAGACCTTACGAGCAGTACGTC. Translation: CASGPWDRPYEQYV.

This clonotype was seen only a few times. The chain has TRBV19 and TRBJ1-5; 7 bases match TRBD1. With V trimmed by 7 bases and J by 7 bases, 7 bases remained unmatched. CDR3 length equals 13 residues. Germline V gene sequence: CDR1 LNHDA, CDR2 SQIVND (reference sequence). Written as DNA, the CDR3 is TGTGCCAGTACCTTGCGAGGGGGCCAGCCCCAGCATTTT. It specifies CASTLRGGQPQHF.

CDR3 DNA sequence: TGTGCCAGCAGCTTCTGGAGCAGGGTGGGATACAATGAGCAGTTCTTC. Its translation is CASSFWSRVGYNEQFF. The chain recombines TRBV11-2 with TRBJ2-1; D perhaps matches TRBD1 (5 bases). There are 16 residues in the CDR3. Trimming took off 3 bases at V and 4 bases at J, with 16 bases between the two ends. Germline V CDR1 and CDR2: SGHAT, FQNNGV.

Comments on this clonotype: At one end, the junction sequence differs from germline, possibly due to a read error. The chain is built from TRBV7-3 and TRBJ2-5; D is unresolved. There are 14 residues in the CDR3. Germline assignment: CDR1 SGHTA and CDR2 FQGTGA. The CDR3 nucleotides are TGTGCCAACAGCTTAATGGGGAACGGAGAGACCCAGTACTTC. Translated, it gives CANSLMGNGETQYF. The full variable domain, completed using reference TRBV7-3 and TRBJ2-5, is GAGVSQTPSNKVTEKGKYVELRCDPISGHTALYWYRQSLGQGPEFLIYFQGTGAADDSGLPNDRFFAVRPEGSVSTLKIQRTERGDSAVYLCANSLMGNGETQYFGPGTRLLVL.

The V call is TRBV4-2, the J call TRBJ1-2; TRBD1 might be the D (6 bases). Germline V CDR1 and CDR2: LGHNA, YNFKEQ. Trimming stripped 1 base from V and 2 bases from J, with 8 bases between. The CDR3 extends over 14 amino acids. CDR3 sequence (DNA): TGTGCCAGCAGCCAAGGGACAGCCAACTATGGCTACACCTTC. Protein: CASSQGTANYGYTF.

This sequence joins TRBV20-1 and TRBJ2-7; the D gene is possibly TRBD2 (7 bases). The length of the CDR3 is 17 residues. Germline loops: CDR1 DFQATT, CDR2 SNEGSKA (reference sequence). Trimming pared 4 bases from V and 0 bases from J, leaving 22 bases between. The CDR3 protein is CSATGGPVIFSSYEQYF. The CDR3 DNA follows: TGCAGTGCTACCGGGGGGCCGGTAATATTTAGCTCCTACGAGCAGTACTTC.

The chain uses TRBV7-9 and TRBJ2-7, with D possibly being TRBD1 (6 bases). In germline, CDR1 is SEHNR, CDR2 FQNEAQ (reference sequence). V lost 4 bases and J 2 bases, leaving 15 bases between the germline ends. The CDR3 totals 15 residues. The CDR3 DNA follows: TGTGCCAGCAGCTCAGGGGCAGGGCGCACCTACGAGCAGTACTTC. Its protein product is CASSSGAGRTYEQYF.

The chain carries TRBV2 and TRBJ2-2; tentative D call: TRBD1 (5 bases). CDR1 SNHLY and CDR2 FYNNEI come from the germline V gene. The CDR3 has 13 residues. V lost 3 bases to trimming and J lost 6 bases, with 8 bases between them. CDR3 in DNA: TGTGCCAGCAGTGATTGGGGCCCCGGGGAGCTGTTTTTT. Its translation: CASSDWGPGELFF.

Only a few counts were recorded for this clonotype. The chain recombines TRBV6-2 or TRBV6-3 with TRBJ2-7; 8 nucleotides match TRBD1. V lost 2 bases, J lost 1 base, and 4 bases stayed unmatched. Germline CDR1 MNHEY, CDR2 SVGEGT. The CDR3 sequence is 15 residues long. In DNA, the CDR3 is TGTGCCAGCAGTTACCGACGGACAGGGTCCTACGAGCAGTACGTC. This codes for CASSYRRTGSYEQYV.

This clonotype has a handful of counts. The J gene is TRBJ1-1, the V gene TRBV7-6, with D possibly being TRBD1 (5 bases). V gave up 1 base and J gave up 6 bases, with 9 bases separating them. Germline loops: CDR1 SGHVS, CDR2 FNYEAQ. The CDR3 is 13 residues long. The CDR3 DNA sequence: TGTGCCAGCAGCTTAGGGGGGATCGCTGAAGCTTTCTTT. The encoded protein is CASSLGGIAEAFF.

This clonotype has ten or more counts. The chain uses TRBV7-8 and TRBJ2-1, with D uncertain. Germline lookup yields CDR1 SGHVS and CDR2 FQNEAQ. The V gene lost 5 bases and the J gene lost 5 bases, with 4 bases spanning the gap. CDR3 length: 11 amino acids. CDR3 sequence reads: CASSHNNEQFF. The CDR3, as DNA: TGTGCCAGCAGCCATAACAATGAGCAGTTCTTC.

This chain connects TRBV6-6 to TRBJ2-5; D is perhaps TRBD1 (6 bases). V lost 2 bases to trimming and J lost 4 bases, with 14 bases between them. Germline assignment: CDR1 MNHNY and CDR2 SVGAGI (reference sequence). There are 15 residues in the CDR3. CDR3 loop: CASSYPDSLLETQYF. The CDR3 DNA follows: TGTGCCAGCAGTTACCCGGACAGTTTACTAGAGACCCAGTACTTC.

This clonotype was observed a few times. The rearrangement uses TRBV7-2 and TRBJ1-2; 9 nucleotides agree with TRBD1. The CDR3 consists of 15 residues. Germline lookup yields CDR1 SGHTA and CDR2 FQGNSA. The J segment lost 4 bases and the V segment lost 2 bases, leaving 5 bases of the junction unmatched. The CDR3 nucleotides read TGTGCCAGCAGCTTATCTCGACAGGGGGGCTATGGCTACACCTTC. Translating gives CASSLSRQGGYGYTF.

This chain uses TRBV12-5 with TRBJ2-5; either TRBD1 or TRBD2 may supply D (5 bases each). The CDR3 contains 15 residues. Germline V gene lookup returns CDR1 LGHNT and CDR2 FRNRAP. V gave up 6 bases and J gave up 5 bases, with 19 bases separating them. CDR3 in amino acids: CASGFGPAWGETQYF. In nucleotides, the CDR3 is TGTGCTAGTGGCTTTGGACCGGCCTGGGGGGAGACCCAGTACTTC.